One and the same sample provided the 24 T cell receptor beta chains below, sequenced in a study of T cell responses to AZD1222 COVID-19 vaccine. This table comes from immunoSEQ multiplex PCR, and its TCRdb copy is limited to in-frame clones, with some not included. Here the sample spans roughly 150,000 clones, around 91% being singletons. The sequencing here drew on peripheral blood, taken 28 days after the second AZD1222 dose. All receptors come from an adult who received the AZD1222 COVID-19 vaccine.

This chain connects TRBV30 to TRBJ1-3; D call uncertain. CDR3 length equals 14 residues. Trimming took off 1 base at V and 5 bases at J, with 12 bases between the two ends. The V gene's germline CDR1 is GTSNPN and CDR2 SVGIG (reference sequence). CDR3 sequence: CAWSAPQTRNTIYF. The CDR3 DNA follows: TGTGCCTGGAGTGCCCCCCAGACCAGAAACACCATATATTTT.

The chain couples TRBV6-5 to TRBJ1-2; 7 bases are a match to TRBD1. The CDR3 covers 14 residues. The germline CDR1 and CDR2 sequences are MNHEY and SVGAGI. V was pared by 6 bases and J by 2 bases, with 6 bases of the junction left unmatched. The CDR3 nucleotides read TGTGCCAGCAGAGGGGGCAGTGCGAACTATGGCTACACCTTC. Translation: CASRGGSANYGYTF.

This clone is medium-sized within its sample. The chain uses TRBV4-3 and TRBJ2-1; TRBD1 matches 9 bases. V lost 3 bases, J lost 6 bases, and 3 bases stayed unmatched. The CDR3 has 14 amino acids. In germline, CDR1 is LGHNA, CDR2 YSLEER. The chain's CDR3 is CASSQQDRGNEQFF. DNA of the CDR3: TGCGCCAGCAGCCAGCAGGACAGGGGCAATGAGCAGTTCTTC.

The rearrangement joins TRBV28 to TRBJ1-1; D is perhaps TRBD1 (5 bases). The CDR3 is 14 residues long. V dropped 4 bases and J dropped 3 bases, with 12 bases sitting between them. CDR1 and CDR2 from the germline V gene are MDHEN and SYDVKM. DNA of the CDR3: TGTGCCAGCAGTTACTGGGGCGACCACACTGAAGCTTTCTTT. It specifies CASSYWGDHTEAFF.

The V and J genes are TRBV28 and TRBJ2-7; D gene unclear. CDR3 length: 16 residues. Germline V gives CDR1 MDHEN, CDR2 SYDVKM. V lost 4 bases to trimming and J lost 0 bases, with 16 bases between them. The CDR3: CASSSPRAGSSYEQYF. The DNA for the CDR3 is TGTGCCAGCAGTTCGCCTAGGGCCGGTAGCTCCTACGAGCAGTACTTC.

J is TRBJ2-3 and V is TRBV6-6, with 7 positions matching TRBD2. Germline CDR1 MNHNY, CDR2 SVGAGI (reference sequence). Trimming removed 3 bases from V and 3 bases from J; junction bases left unmatched: 9. The CDR3 extends over 16 amino acids. DNA for the CDR3: TGTGCCAGCAGTTATGGACCTCCGGGGGGTACAGATACGCAGTATTTT. Its translation is CASSYGPPGGTDTQYF.

The V call is TRBV6-5, the J call TRBJ1-1, with D unresolved. The CDR3 covers 12 residues. Between the trimmed V and J ends, which lost 4 bases and 6 bases, there was a span of 9 bases. Germline CDR1 MNHEY, CDR2 SVGAGI. The CDR3 spells CASSSRLSEAFF. The DNA of the CDR3 is TGTGCCAGCAGTTCCAGGCTGTCTGAAGCTTTCTTT.

The rearrangement links TRBV5-5 to TRBJ2-4, with D unresolved. V lost 4 bases, J lost 0 bases, and 17 bases lay in between. The CDR3 runs 17 residues. Germline lookup yields CDR1 SGHKS and CDR2 YYEKEE (reference sequence). The CDR3 region is CASSLGASGLAKNIQYF. The CDR3 coding sequence is TGTGCCAGCAGCCTCGGAGCATCGGGCTTAGCCAAAAACATTCAGTACTTC. Complete variable domain (other parts from reference TRBV5-5 and TRBJ2-4): DAGVTQSPTHLIKTRGQQVTLRCSPISGHKSVSWYQQVLGQGPQFIFQYYEKEERGRGNFPDRFSARQFPNYSSELNVNALLLGDSALYLCASSLGASGLAKNIQYFGAGTRLSVL.

The V gene is TRBV30, the J gene TRBJ1-1, with D possibly matching TRBD1 (6 bases). V shed 2 bases and J shed 11 bases, with 12 bases lying between them. Germline CDR1 GTSNPN, CDR2 SVGIG (reference sequence). This CDR3 region has 11 residues. CDR3 sequence: CAWSSTGRAFF. As DNA, the CDR3 is TGTGCCTGGAGTTCTACAGGGAGGGCTTTCTTT.

The chain uses TRBV3-1 (or the pseudogene TRBV3-2) and TRBJ1-2; no definite D call. This CDR3 has 13 residues. Germline values: CDR1 LGHDT, CDR2 YNNKEL (reference sequence). V was cut by 5 bases and J by 8 bases, with 15 bases left in between. The CDR3 here is CASSEDRAKGYTF. The CDR3 coding sequence is TGTGCCAGCAGCGAGGACCGAGCGAAGGGCTACACCTTC.

The chain employs TRBV2 and TRBJ1-1; no clear D gene. The CDR3 runs to 14 residues. Trimming took 6 bases from V and 7 from J, leaving 18 bases between them. Looked up from germline, CDR1 is SNHLY and CDR2 is FYNNEI. The CDR3: CASRTTGKSLEAFF. DNA for the CDR3: TGTGCCAGCAGGACAACCGGGAAATCCCTTGAAGCTTTCTTT.

The chain has TRBV30 and TRBJ1-5; D may be TRBD1 (6 bases). The germline CDR1 and CDR2 sequences are GTSNPN and SVGIG (reference sequence). Between the trimmed V and J ends, which lost 7 bases and 2 bases, there was a span of 18 bases. There are 15 residues in the CDR3. CDR3 loop: CALDSGGRGNQPQHF. In DNA form, the CDR3 reads TGTGCCTTGGACAGTGGGGGAAGGGGCAATCAGCCCCAGCATTTT.

The chain employs TRBV25-1 and TRBJ1-6; 7 bases agree with TRBD1. The V and J ends lost 5 bases and 10 bases, in that order; junction bases with no gene match: 8. From germline, CDR1 is MGHDK and CDR2 SYGVNS. This CDR3 region has 14 residues. This chain's CDR3 is CASSLTGARSPLHF. CDR3 in DNA: TGTGCCAGCAGTCTTACAGGGGCTAGGTCACCCCTCCACTTT.

Comments on this clone: The same CDR3 is also encoded by other DNA sequences in this sample. J is TRBJ1-2 and V is TRBV11-2; D call uncertain. The CDR3 runs to 13 residues. Germline values: CDR1 SGHAT, CDR2 FQNNGV. The V end lost 3 bases, the J end lost 2 bases, and 7 bases lay between the germline ends. The CDR3 region has the DNA TGTGCCAGCAGCTTGCCCGGGAACTATGGCTACACCTTC. Translated: CASSLPGNYGYTF.

The CDR3 sequence: CATSDPYTFTDTQYF. In DNA, the CDR3 is TGTGCCACCAGTGACCCTTACACCTTCACAGATACGCAGTATTTT. The chain is built from TRBV24-1 and TRBJ2-3; D unresolved. V was pared by 4 bases and J by 2 bases, with 12 bases between. The CDR3 has 15 residues. In germline, CDR1 is KGHDR, CDR2 SFDVKD.

The rearrangement links TRBV27 to TRBJ2-5; D unresolved. V gave up 5 bases and J gave up 5 bases, with 12 bases separating them. Germline values: CDR1 MNHEY, CDR2 SMNVEV (reference sequence). This CDR3 contains 13 residues. CDR3 in DNA: TGTGCCAGCAGTCTAGGAATCAGGGAGACCCAGTACTTC. Translating it yields CASSLGIRETQYF.

This chain connects TRBV6-2 or TRBV6-3 to TRBJ2-7; the match to TRBD1 covers 8 bases. The trim removed 4 bases at V and 3 bases at J, leaving 14 bases unmatched. Germline-derived CDR1 and CDR2 are MNHEY and SVGEGT. This CDR3 is built from 17 residues. The CDR3 sequence: CASSSRGPSVSDYEQYF. For the CDR3, the DNA is TGTGCCAGCAGTTCCAGGGGGCCCTCTGTGTCCGACTACGAGCAGTACTTC.

The chain carries TRBV12-3 or TRBV12-4 and TRBJ2-2; TRBD1 might be the D (6 bases). The CDR3 is 13 residues long. V shed 5 bases and J shed 6 bases, with 10 bases lying between them. In DNA form, the CDR3 reads TGTGCCAGCAGTCCGGGACACGCCGGGGAGCTGTTTTTT. Amino acids: CASSPGHAGELFF.

The chain recombines TRBV28 with TRBJ2-7, with D uncertain. The CDR3 has 12 residues. Germline V gives CDR1 MDHEN, CDR2 SYDVKM. V was clipped by 3 bases and J by 5 bases, with 8 bases between them. CDR3 residues: CASSFWDDEQYF. In DNA form, the CDR3 reads TGTGCCAGCAGTTTTTGGGATGACGAGCAGTACTTC. The variable domain in full, completed from reference TRBV28 and TRBJ2-7, reads DVKVTQSSRYLVKRTGEKVFLECVQDMDHENMFWYRQDPGLGLRLIYFSYDVKMKEKGDIPEGYSVSREKKERFSLILESASTNQTSMYLCASSFWDDEQYFGPGTRLTVT.

V and J are TRBV18 and TRBJ1-6, with D perhaps TRBD1 (6 bases). CDR3 length: 16 amino acids. Per the germline V gene, CDR1 is KGHSH and CDR2 is LQKENI. With 3 bases removed from V and 5 bases from J, the gap between germline ends came to 14 bases. The CDR3 loop is CASSPNPGQHNSPLHF. CDR3 in DNA: TGTGCCAGCTCACCCAACCCGGGACAACATAATTCACCCCTCCACTTT.

The chain has TRBV28 and TRBJ1-5; TRBD1 is a possible D gene (5 bases). V was trimmed by 2 bases and J by 5 bases, leaving 19 bases between them. Per the germline V gene, CDR1 is MDHEN and CDR2 is SYDVKM. The CDR3 extends over 17 amino acids. In DNA form, the CDR3 reads TGTGCCAGCAGTTTACCCCAGGGCGCCCGAGCCTATCAGCCCCAGCATTTT. It specifies CASSLPQGARAYQPQHF.

This chain connects TRBV19 to TRBJ2-1, with 12 bases that match TRBD2. Per germline, CDR1 LNHDA and CDR2 SQIVND (reference sequence). The CDR3 runs to 20 residues. J was trimmed by 1 base and V by 4 bases; bases with no gene match: 14. CDR3 sequence reads: CASSRGGLAGGQVSYNEQFF. As DNA, the CDR3 is TGTGCCAGTAGTAGGGGAGGGCTAGCGGGAGGGCAGGTGTCCTACAATGAGCAGTTCTTC.

This clone was observed once. V gene TRBV27 combines with J gene TRBJ2-5, with D possibly called TRBD1 or TRBD2 (6 bases each). The germline V and J ends were trimmed by 5 bases and 2 bases, with 18 bases remaining between them. The germline gives CDR1 MNHEY, CDR2 SMNVEV (reference sequence). The CDR3 covers 16 residues. The chain's CDR3 is CASSQIFGGLQETQYF. The DNA for the CDR3 is TGTGCCAGCAGTCAAATTTTCGGGGGCTTACAAGAGACCCAGTACTTC.

The chain couples TRBV2 to TRBJ2-3; a weak D match, TRBD2 (6 bases). The germline CDR1 and CDR2 sequences are SNHLY and FYNNEI. V was trimmed by 6 bases and J by 3 bases, leaving 13 bases between them. This CDR3 is built from 14 residues. Here the CDR3 reads CASRSRDSTDTQYF. The CDR3 region has the DNA TGTGCCAGCAGGTCCCGGGACTCGACAGATACGCAGTATTTT.